The text below deals with one T cell receptor (beta chain). The sample is drawn from a study of blood T cell repertoires in COVID-19. Study information: Acute and convalescent COVID-19 specimens originated in the United States, Italy and Spain.

V was clipped by 3 bases and J by 2 bases, with 7 bases between them. CDR3 length: 12 amino acids. Germline V gives CDR1 GTSNPN, CDR2 SVGIG (reference sequence). In the original analysis: Nucleated cell counts were estimated from reference gene primer amplification. Libraries were prepared by immunoSEQ multiplex PCR; TCRdb keeps only in-frame clonotypes and omits some of them. The DNA was the basis for D and trimming; V, J and clone size are from that table. The sample carries about 300,000 clones, about four fifths recorded once. The material sequenced was peripheral blood. V gene TRBV30 combines with J gene TRBJ1-2; D is unclear. The TCR comes from a woman aged 50 to 60 with acute or convalescent COVID-19. The CDR3 nucleotides read TGTGCCTGGAGAAAACAGAACTATGGCTACACCTTC. Its protein is CAWRKQNYGYTF.